This T cell receptor (beta chain) came from a study of tumor-infiltrating lymphocytes in localized non-small cell lung cancer. Across the study: Tumor tissue and non-adjacent uninvolved lung came from each patient.

Findings and caveats of the study: Technical variation could not be separated from intratumor heterogeneity here. Tumors had more T cell infiltration than uninvolved lung, per TCRbeta sequencing and CD3 counts.

The assay was immunoSEQ multiplex PCR, and TCRdb's table has in-frame clones only and misses some. This sample has 12,000 or so clones; about 83% occur once, and the top ten carry around 7.9%. Germline V gives CDR1 MNHNY, CDR2 SVGAGI (reference sequence). Trimming stripped 7 bases from V and 4 bases from J, with 14 bases between. The CDR3 sequence is 14 residues long. Comments on this clone: What it recognizes is unknown.

The V call is TRBV6-6, the J call TRBJ1-3, with unresolved D. The sequence was obtained from a human donor with non-small cell lung cancer. Sequencing input: lung tumor tissue. The CDR3 loop reads CASTPGGSGNTIYF. CDR3 DNA: TGTGCCAGCACCCCGGGCGGGTCCGGAAACACCATATATTTT.